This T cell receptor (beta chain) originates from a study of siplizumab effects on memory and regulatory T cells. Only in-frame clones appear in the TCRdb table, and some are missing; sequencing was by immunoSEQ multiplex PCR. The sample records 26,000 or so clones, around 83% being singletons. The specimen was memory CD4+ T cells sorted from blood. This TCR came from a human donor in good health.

In DNA, the CDR3 is TGTGCCAGCAGACGACAGGAGTTCACAGATACGCAGTATTTT. This encodes CASRRQEFTDTQYF. This chain uses TRBV6-5 with TRBJ2-3, with D maybe TRBD1 (6 bases). This CDR3 contains 14 residues. V dropped 6 bases and J dropped 2 bases, with 12 bases sitting between them. The germline V gene has CDR1 MNHEY and CDR2 SVGAGI.